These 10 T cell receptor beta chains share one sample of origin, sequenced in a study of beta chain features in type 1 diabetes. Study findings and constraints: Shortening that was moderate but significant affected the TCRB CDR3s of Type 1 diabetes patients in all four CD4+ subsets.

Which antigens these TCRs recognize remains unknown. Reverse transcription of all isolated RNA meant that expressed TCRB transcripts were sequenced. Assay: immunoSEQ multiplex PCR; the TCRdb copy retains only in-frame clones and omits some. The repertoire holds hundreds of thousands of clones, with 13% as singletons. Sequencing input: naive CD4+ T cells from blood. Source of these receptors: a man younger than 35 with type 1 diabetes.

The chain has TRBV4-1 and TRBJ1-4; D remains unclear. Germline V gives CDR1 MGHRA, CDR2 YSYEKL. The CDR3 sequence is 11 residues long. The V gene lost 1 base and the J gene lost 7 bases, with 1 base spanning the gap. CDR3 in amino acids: CASSQAEKLFF. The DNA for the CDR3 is TGCGCCAGCAGCCAAGCTGAAAAACTGTTTTTT.

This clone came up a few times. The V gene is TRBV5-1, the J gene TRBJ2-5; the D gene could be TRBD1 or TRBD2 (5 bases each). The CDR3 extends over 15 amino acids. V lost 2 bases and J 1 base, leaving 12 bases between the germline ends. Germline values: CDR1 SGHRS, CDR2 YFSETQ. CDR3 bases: TGCGCCAGCAGCTTTGTGGGGGAACCCCAAGAGACCCAGTACTTC. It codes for CASSFVGEPQETQYF.

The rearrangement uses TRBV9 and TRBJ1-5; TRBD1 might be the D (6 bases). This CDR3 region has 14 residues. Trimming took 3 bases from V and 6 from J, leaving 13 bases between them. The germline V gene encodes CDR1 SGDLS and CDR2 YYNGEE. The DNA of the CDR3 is TGTGCCAGCAGCGCCACAGGGTCGGCTCAGCCCCAGCATTTT. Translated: CASSATGSAQPQHF.

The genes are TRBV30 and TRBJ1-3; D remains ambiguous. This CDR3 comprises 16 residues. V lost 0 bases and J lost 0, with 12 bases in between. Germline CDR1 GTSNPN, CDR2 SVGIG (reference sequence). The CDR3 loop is CAWSVFFPSSGNTIYF. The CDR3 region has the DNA TGTGCCTGGAGTGTATTTTTTCCCAGCTCTGGAAACACCATATATTTT.

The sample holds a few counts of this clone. CDR3 in amino acids: CASSSAGTGALNTEAFF. DNA of the CDR3: TGTGCCAGCAGTTCTGCCGGGACAGGGGCCCTGAACACTGAAGCTTTCTTT. The J gene is TRBJ1-1, the V gene TRBV28; 10 bases fit TRBD1. The CDR3 extends over 17 amino acids. Germline assignment: CDR1 MDHEN and CDR2 SYDVKM. V dropped 4 bases and J dropped 0; count of bases not matched to a gene: 8.

Here the CDR3 reads CATRQSSGYEQYF. Here the CDR3 DNA reads TGTGCCACCCGACAGTCCTCGGGCTACGAGCAGTACTTC. The chain employs TRBV6-5 and TRBJ2-7; weak D call: TRBD1 (5 bases). The CDR3 extends over 13 amino acids. Germline V lookup: CDR1 MNHEY, CDR2 SVGAGI. The germline V and J ends were trimmed by 10 bases and 3 bases, with 16 bases remaining between them.

The CDR3 protein is CASPRDRSTTDTQYF. The DNA of the CDR3 is TGTGCCAGCCCACGGGACAGGAGTACCACAGATACGCAGTATTTT. The chain links TRBV28 to TRBJ2-3; TRBD1 agrees at 8 bases. The V segment lost 8 bases and the J segment 2 bases; nucleotides outside the gene matches: 9. CDR1 is MDHEN, CDR2 SYDVKM, per germline. The CDR3 runs to 15 residues.

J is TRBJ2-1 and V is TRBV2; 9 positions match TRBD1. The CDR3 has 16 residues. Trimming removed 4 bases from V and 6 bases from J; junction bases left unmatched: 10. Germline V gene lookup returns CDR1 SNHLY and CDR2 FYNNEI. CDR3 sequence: CASSGPRQGVGNEQFF. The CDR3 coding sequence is TGTGCCAGCAGTGGGCCCAGACAGGGGGTGGGCAATGAGCAGTTCTTC.

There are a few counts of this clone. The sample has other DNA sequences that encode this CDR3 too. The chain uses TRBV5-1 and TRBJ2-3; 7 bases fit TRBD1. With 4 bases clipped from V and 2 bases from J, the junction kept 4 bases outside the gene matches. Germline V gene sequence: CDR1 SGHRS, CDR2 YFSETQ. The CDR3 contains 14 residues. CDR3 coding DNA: TGCGCCAGCAGCCTCGGACAGGACACAGATACGCAGTATTTT. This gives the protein CASSLGQDTDTQYF.

The CDR3 sequence is CASSYGTENEQFF. In DNA form, the CDR3 reads TGTGCCAGCAGTTATGGGACAGAGAATGAGCAGTTCTTC. The chain has TRBV6-5 and TRBJ2-1, with 7 bases aligning to TRBD1. The trim removed 3 bases at V and 7 bases at J, leaving 3 bases unmatched. Per germline, CDR1 MNHEY and CDR2 SVGAGI. The CDR3 has 13 residues.